A selection of T cell receptor beta chains follows, all from one sample in a study of shared clonotypes between healthy human individuals. Here immunoSEQ multiplex PCR was the method, and the copy in TCRdb shows in-frame clones only, minus some. This sample carries 950,000 to 1,200,000 clones, approximately 80% of them seen once, and the ten largest clones take 0.7% to 0.95%. What was sequenced was memory CD4+ T cells from PBMCs. The receptors here all came from a man aged 18 to 30 in good health. Some clones in this sample may be carry-over from other donors' samples. CDR3s include the opening cysteine and the closing phenylalanine or tryptophan. Fields, in order: D gene, J gene, V gene, clone size, CDR3 DNA, CDR3 protein. D genes are given only for firm matches. Expanded clones are given a class, and other clones once, few, many or no size at all.

NA | TRBJ2-7 | TRBV2 | once | TGTGCCAGCAGTGAAGGTGGGGCCAGCCGGTACTTC | CASSEGGASRYF
NA | TRBJ1-1 | TRBV18 | NA | TGTGCCAGCTCACCGGGTATGAAGACAAGGGGGGCTGAAGCTTTCTTT | CASSPGMKTRGAEAFF
TRBD1 | TRBJ2-3 | TRBV14 | NA | TGTGCCAGCAGAGACAGGGGCTCTAGCACAGATACGCAGTATTTT | CASRDRGSSTDTQYF
NA | TRBJ1-2 | TRBV29-1 | NA | TGCAGCGTTGTCTGGACTAACTATGGCTACACCTTC | CSVVWTNYGYTF
NA | TRBJ1-4 | TRBV5-1 | NA | TGCGCCAGCAAAATGAACGGGAATACTAATGAAAAACTGTTTTTT | CASKMNGNTNEKLFF
NA | TRBJ2-2 | TRBV5-1 | NA | TGCGCCAGCAGCTCCAATCCTAACACCGGGGAGCTGTTTTTT | CASSSNPNTGELFF
TRBD2 | TRBJ2-3 | TRBV6-1 | NA | TGTGCCAGCAGTGGGCGGATAAGTAGGCTAGCGGGGGGTTTCCCGCAGTATTTT | CASSGRISRLAGGFPQYF
NA | TRBJ1-3 | TRBV6-5 | many | TGTGCCAGCACCGGCTCTGGAAACACCATATATTTT | CASTGSGNTIYF
TRBD2 | TRBJ2-3 | TRBV27 | NA | TGTGCCAGCGGGGGACTAGCGGGAGTTGATACGCAGTATTTT | CASGGLAGVDTQYF
NA | TRBJ2-1 | TRBV9 | NA | TGTGCCAGCAGCGTTGCGGGACACAATGAGCAGTTCTTC | CASSVAGHNEQFF
NA | TRBJ1-2 | TRBV28 | NA | TGTGCCAGCAGTTCCTACAGTAACTATGGCTACACCTTC | CASSSYSNYGYTF
NA | TRBJ2-3 | TRBV14 | NA | TGTGCCAGCAGCCAAGGTTCTGGGGCGAACACAGATACGCAGTATTTT | CASSQGSGANTDTQYF
NA | TRBJ1-2 | TRBV7-8 | NA | TGTGCCAGCAGCTCTGGGCCTAACTATGGCTACACCTTC | CASSSGPNYGYTF
TRBD1 | TRBJ2-1 | TRBV5-1 | NA | TGCGCCAGCAGCTCCATGGCAGGGACAGGGGGCTACAATGAGCAGTTCTTC | CASSSMAGTGGYNEQFF
TRBD2 | TRBJ2-2 | TRBV7-9 | NA | TGTGCCACCCGCCTCGGGACTAGCGGGAGGCCCTCGAACACCGGGGAGCTGTTTTTT | CATRLGTSGRPSNTGELFF
NA | TRBJ1-1 | TRBV14 | NA | TGTGCCAGCACTAAGGCTATGAACACTGAAGCTTTCTTT | CASTKAMNTEAFF
NA | TRBJ1-2 | TRBV9 | NA | TGTGCCAGCAGCCCAAATGCCATAAACTATGGCTACACCTTC | CASSPNAINYGYTF
TRBD2 | TRBJ2-2 | TRBV4-3 | NA | TGCGCCAGCAGCCAATTAGCGGGAGGGGTTCCCGGGGAGCTGTTTTTT | CASSQLAGGVPGELFF
NA | TRBJ2-5 | TRBV5-1 | NA | TGCGCCAGCAGCTTGGTGGGGCAGGGGGAGACCCAGTACTTC | CASSLVGQGETQYF
TRBD1 | TRBJ2-7 | TRBV5-1 | NA | TGCGCCAGCAGCCTCGGGGGACAGGGCAACGAGCAGTACTTC | CASSLGGQGNEQYF
TRBD2 | TRBJ2-7 | TRBV7-9 | NA | TGTGCCAGCAGCTTACTCGGGAGGTCCTACGAGCAGTACTTC | CASSLLGRSYEQYF
TRBD1 | TRBJ1-2 | TRBV7-9 | many | TGTGCCAGCAGCTACGGGACAGGGGACTATGGCTACACCTTC | CASSYGTGDYGYTF
NA | TRBJ2-2 | TRBV5-1 | NA | TGCGCCAGCAGCTTGGAGACGGGCACCGGGGAGCTGTTTTTT | CASSLETGTGELFF
NA | TRBJ2-3 | TRBV5-1 | NA | TGCGCCAGCAGCTTTCAAATGGCTAGCGCAGGAGATACGCAGTATTTT | CASSFQMASAGDTQYF
NA | TRBJ2-7 | TRBV15 | NA | TGTGCCACCAGCAGAGGAAGGGAAGTCCACGAGCAGTACTTC | CATSRGREVHEQYF
NA | TRBJ2-7 | TRBV15 | NA | TGTGCCACCAGCAGAGGTGGTCTTAGGACCTCCTACGAGCAGTACTTC | CATSRGGLRTSYEQYF
NA | TRBJ2-1 | TRBV30 | NA | TGTGCCCTCGGGGTGTTAGGCTACAATGAGCAGTTCTTC | CALGVLGYNEQFF
NA | TRBJ2-6 | TRBV4-1 | NA | TGCGCCAGCAGCCCCGGCTCCCAATCCGGGGCCAACGTCCTGACTTTC | CASSPGSQSGANVLTF
NA | TRBJ2-1 | TRBV4-1 | NA | TGCGCCAGCAGCCAAGAAGGAGACGGTACGACGGGTGAGCAGTTCTTC | CASSQEGDGTTGEQFF
NA | TRBJ1-1 | TRBV10-3 | once | TGTGCCATCAGCCGGTCGGGGGGTCGGGACACTGAAGCTTTCTTT | CAISRSGGRDTEAFF
NA | TRBJ1-1 | TRBV14 | few | TGTGCCAGCAGCCAAAGGTCCACTGAAGCTTTCTTT | CASSQRSTEAFF
TRBD1 | TRBJ1-1 | TRBV7-8 | NA | TGTGCCAGCAGCTTAGACAGGGGGCGGGATGCTTTCTTT | CASSLDRGRDAFF
TRBD1 | TRBJ2-2 | TRBV7-2 | NA | TGTGCCAGCACCCCCGACAGGGGGCGCGGCGGGGAGCTGTTTTTT | CASTPDRGRGGELFF
NA | TRBJ2-3 | TRBV18 | NA | TGTGCCAGCTCACCGGCGGGCACAGATACGCAGTATTTT | CASSPAGTDTQYF
NA | TRBJ1-2 | TRBV19 | NA | TGTGCCAGTAGTATAGTCCCACTTTCTGACAGTCTTAACTATGGCTACACCTTC | CASSIVPLSDSLNYGYTF
NA | TRBJ2-1 | TRBV5-1 | NA | TGCGCCAGCAGCTTGAGGGGTGACAGGTTTGGTGAGCAGTTCTTC | CASSLRGDRFGEQFF
TRBD2 | TRBJ2-2 | TRBV30 | NA | TGTGCCTGGAGTTTAGGCGATACTAGCGCTCGGAACACCGGGGAGCTGTTTTTT | CAWSLGDTSARNTGELFF
NA | TRBJ2-7 | TRBV7-2 | NA | TGTGCCAGCAGCTTAATGCCAGATAGTTACGAGCAGTACTTC | CASSLMPDSYEQYF
NA | TRBJ2-2 | TRBV19 | NA | TGTGCCAGTAGTGCCTACTACAGAGGCACCGGGGAGCTGTTTTTT | CASSAYYRGTGELFF
NA | TRBJ1-2 | TRBV27 | NA | TGTGCCAGCAGTAGAAAGGGGGGCGGAGTACAATCTAACTATGGCTGCACCTTC | CASSRKGGGVQSNYGCTF
NA | TRBJ2-7 | TRBV7-2 | NA | TGTGCCAGCAGCTTAAGAGACGGGGCCTACGAGCAGTACTTC | CASSLRDGAYEQYF
NA | TRBJ2-5 | TRBV19 | NA | TGTGCCAGTAGTATGAGGCAGCAAGAGACCCAGTACTTC | CASSMRQQETQYF
NA | TRBJ1-6 | TRBV7-3 | few | TGTGCCAGCAGCTTAAATGGAGCGAATTCACCCCTCCACTTT | CASSLNGANSPLHF
NA | TRBJ1-5 | TRBV7-8 | many | TGTGCCAGCAGTCCTACATTGGGCACAGGGTCAGGGCAGCCCCAGCATTTT | CASSPTLGTGSGQPQHF
NA | TRBJ1-1 | TRBV6-5 | few | TGTGCCAGCAGTCGTTCAGGGACAATGAACACTGAAGCTTTCTTT | CASSRSGTMNTEAFF
NA | TRBJ1-2 | TRBV6-5 | once | TGTGCCAGCAGCCCGAGGGAAGAGTATGGCTACACCTTC | CASSPREEYGYTF
NA | TRBJ2-7 | TRBV5-1 | once | TGCGCCAGCAGCTTGTCCGCGGGCACCTCCTACGAGCAGTACTTC | CASSLSAGTSYEQYF
TRBD2 | TRBJ2-7 | TRBV5-8 | NA | TGTGCCAGCAGCCGACTCGCGGGAGGGCCGGGCGCCTACGAGCAGTACTTC | CASSRLAGGPGAYEQYF
TRBD2 | TRBJ2-7 | TRBV19 | NA | TGTGCCAGTAGTATTAGCGGGAGGGTCAGCGAGCAGTACTTC | CASSISGRVSEQYF
NA | TRBJ1-5 | TRBV30 | NA | TGTGCCTGGAGTCAGGGCATTCTACAGCCCCAGCATTTT | CAWSQGILQPQHF
NA | TRBJ2-3 | TRBV6-1 | few | TGTGCCAGCAGTGAACAGCGGACCTCAGATACGCAGTATTTT | CASSEQRTSDTQYF
NA | TRBJ2-7 | TRBV2 | NA | TGTGCCAGCAAACGGGGACCCTCCTACGAGCAGTACTTC | CASKRGPSYEQYF
NA | TRBJ2-1 | TRBV11-2 | NA | TGTGCCAGCAGCCCGGGCGGAGCGCGCAATGAGCAGTTCTTC | CASSPGGARNEQFF
TRBD2 | TRBJ2-5 | TRBV5-4 | NA | TGTGCCAGCAGCTTGGGGTTAGCGGGAGTGGAGACCCAGTACTTC | CASSLGLAGVETQYF
NA | TRBJ2-7 | TRBV10-1 | NA | TGCGCCAGCAGTGATGGAGGGGTCCCCACCCAACAGTCCCCCTACGAGCAGTACTTC | CASSDGGVPTQQSPYEQYF